This entry lists 7 T cell receptor beta chains sequenced from one sample in a study of T cells in Graves' hyperthyroidism and ophthalmopathy. RNA transcripts provided the source from which TCR beta CDR3 regions were amplified. TCR CDR3 regions were first amplified by RT-PCR with HTBI primers. TCRdb re-called the multiplex PCR reads through MiXCR, storing one row per CDR3 protein. The sample lists about 270,000 distinct CDR3 sequences, approximately 23% occurring once. The sample was blood. The receptors originated from a young man with Graves' ophthalmopathy.

The chain uses TRBV7-9 and TRBJ1-1; TRBD1 agrees at 9 bases. Trimming cost V 2 bases and J 4 bases; bases outside gene matches: 8. Germline V gene data show CDR1 as SEHNR and CDR2 as FQNEAQ (reference sequence). The CDR3 has 16 residues. This chain's CDR3 is CASSLSGQGRGTEAFF. CDR3 DNA sequence: TGTGCCAGCAGCTTATCCGGACAGGGGCGGGGCACTGAAGCTTTCTTT.

V and J are TRBV6-1 and TRBJ2-7; D is possibly TRBD1 or TRBD2 (6 bases each). V was pared by 7 bases and J by 0 bases, with 13 bases between. Per germline, CDR1 MNHNS and CDR2 SASEGT. This CDR3 is 14 amino acids long. CDR3 region: CASNGGGGSYEQYF. The CDR3, as DNA: TGTGCCAGCAATGGAGGGGGAGGCTCCTACGAGCAGTACTTC.

The chain carries TRBV3-1 and TRBJ2-3; possibly TRBD2 for D (5 bases). Trimming shortened V by 2 bases and J by 0 bases, and 12 bases separated the two germline ends. This CDR3 spans 16 amino acids. Germline CDR1 LGHDT, CDR2 YNNKEL (reference sequence). CDR3 sequence (DNA): TGTGCCAGCAGCCAATCCCCGCGGGCTAGCACAGATACGCAGTATTTT. Protein sequence: CASSQSPRASTDTQYF.

The CDR3 loop reads CASSEKSAGSYEQYF. CDR3 in DNA: TGTGCCAGCAGCGAGAAATCGGCCGGGTCCTACGAGCAGTACTTC. This sequence joins TRBV6-1 and TRBJ2-7; D gene ambiguous. Germline V gene sequence: CDR1 MNHNS, CDR2 SASEGT. The V end was cut by 6 bases, the J end by 1 base, with 16 bases between. CDR3 length: 15 residues.

This clonotype was observed a handful of times. The chain is built from TRBV30 and TRBJ2-2, with D perhaps matching TRBD2 (6 bases). The CDR3 contains 17 residues. Trimming removed 3 bases from V and 4 bases from J, with 21 bases in between. CDR1 is GTSNPN, CDR2 SVGIG, per germline (reference sequence). CDR3 in amino acids: CAWRRDLGRYSTGELFF. The CDR3 region has the DNA TGTGCCTGGAGGCGGGATCTGGGGAGGTACAGCACCGGGGAGCTGTTTTTT.

The table lists this clonotype with many counts. This chain connects TRBV11-1 to TRBJ2-1, with TRBD2 matching over 8 bases. Germline CDR1 SGHAT, CDR2 FQDESV (reference sequence). The CDR3 is made up of 16 amino acids. V gave up 5 bases and J gave up 3 bases; unmatched junction bases: 9. DNA of the CDR3: TGTGCCAGCAGCACCCTAAGCGGGAGAGGCTACAATGAGCAGTTCTTC. It encodes CASSTLSGRGYNEQFF.

This chain connects TRBV9 to TRBJ2-1; 8 bases fit TRBD2. The CDR3 has 16 amino acids. V dropped 4 bases and J dropped 1; count of bases not matched to a gene: 7. The germline V gene has CDR1 SGDLS and CDR2 YYNGEE. The CDR3 region has the DNA TGTGCCAGCAGCTCCCAGACTAGCGATTCCTACAATGAGCAGTTCTTC. This gives the protein CASSSQTSDSYNEQFF. Looking up the rest from reference TRBV9 and TRBJ2-1 gives the full variable domain: DSGVTQTPKHLITATGQRVTLRCSPRSGDLSVYWYQQSLDQGLQFLIQYYNGEERAKGNILERFSAQQFPDLHSELNLSSLELGDSALYFCASSSQTSDSYNEQFFGPGTRLTVL.